These 9 T cell receptor beta chains were all obtained from the same sample, sequenced in a study of Ad26.COV2.S vaccination and SARS-CoV-2 variants. The treatment denotes: 15 to 20 received Ad26.COV2.S at low or high dose, single or two shots; 5 received placebo; per-sample allocation not given. Sampling took place 63 days after the first vaccine or placebo injection. Measured with immunoSEQ multiplex PCR; TCRdb has only the in-frame clones, and not every one. The sample consists of 300,000 to 400,000 clones, approximately 86% of them appearing once. The specimen was peripheral blood, collected in a trial of Ad26.COV2.S vaccine versus placebo. The receptors derive from a person between 18 and 65 years old who received the Ad26.COV2.S COVID-19 vaccine or a placebo.

The gene calls are TRBV6-2 or TRBV6-3 and TRBJ2-3, with D perhaps assigned TRBD1 or TRBD2 (5 bases each). The CDR3 covers 16 residues. CDR1 is MNHEY and CDR2 is SVGEGT in the germline V gene. V was pared by 3 bases and J by 5 bases, with 18 bases between. CDR3 bases: TGTGCCAGCAGTTATCCCGGGACCACGGGAATAGATACGCAGTATTTT. Translating gives CASSYPGTTGIDTQYF.

This clone came up once. The chain recombines TRBV14 with TRBJ2-3; 8 bases are shared with TRBD2. The trim removed 0 bases at V and 2 bases at J, leaving 4 bases unmatched. Germline loops: CDR1 SGHDN, CDR2 FVKESK. The CDR3 totals 16 residues. CDR3 nucleotides: TGTGCCAGCAGCCAAGATCAGCGGGGGAACACAGATACGCAGTATTTT. This encodes CASSQDQRGNTDTQYF.

V is TRBV20-1 and J is TRBJ1-1; D call uncertain. Germline values: CDR1 DFQATT, CDR2 SNEGSKA (reference sequence). The V and J ends lost 3 bases and 8 bases respectively, with 10 bases between them. The CDR3 has 11 amino acids. This CDR3 reads CSASPWSEAFF. CDR3 sequence (DNA): TGCAGTGCTAGTCCCTGGTCCGAAGCTTTCTTT.

The chain employs TRBV7-2 and TRBJ1-1; no firm D call. Germline-derived CDR1 and CDR2 are SGHTA and FQGNSA. The CDR3 covers 14 residues. V was clipped by 5 bases and J by 3 bases, with 13 bases between them. The CDR3 loop reads CASSPPSAHTEAFF. For the CDR3, the DNA is TGTGCCAGCAGCCCCCCCAGCGCCCACACTGAAGCTTTCTTT.

This chain uses TRBV7-2 with TRBJ2-1; possibly TRBD1 for D (6 bases). The CDR3 loop spans 16 amino acids. Germline V gives CDR1 SGHTA, CDR2 FQGNSA. The germline V and J ends were trimmed by 2 bases and 5 bases, with 16 bases remaining between them. The CDR3 loop reads CASSLTTGIGNNEQFF. The CDR3 bases are TGTGCCAGCAGCTTAACCACAGGGATTGGGAACAATGAGCAGTTCTTC. Variable domain in full (rest from reference TRBV7-2 and TRBJ2-1): GAGVSQSPSNKVTEKGKDVELRCDPISGHTALYWYRQSLGQGLEFLIYFQGNSAPDKSGLPSDRFSAERTGGSVSTLTIQRTQQEDSAVYLCASSLTTGIGNNEQFFGPGTRLTVL.

The chain is built from TRBV28 and TRBJ1-4, with D unclear. Trimming stripped 5 bases from V and 8 bases from J, with 18 bases between. Per the germline V gene, CDR1 is MDHEN and CDR2 is SYDVKM. The CDR3 is 15 amino acids. The CDR3 DNA sequence: TGTGCCAGCAGTCTAGTCGGAGGGTTTTCGGAAAAACTGTTTTTT. It is translated as CASSLVGGFSEKLFF.

V and J are TRBV28 and TRBJ2-7, with 10 bases lining up with TRBD1. Germline V gene lookup returns CDR1 MDHEN and CDR2 SYDVKM. V shed 5 bases and J 1 base; nucleotides not matched to a gene: 8. This CDR3 has 16 amino acids. In nucleotides, the CDR3 is TGTGCCAGCAGTCTCATGGACAGGGGGAGTTCCTACGAGCAGTACTTC. As protein: CASSLMDRGSSYEQYF.

The CDR3 DNA reads TGTGCCAGTGCTCCCCGAGCAGGGGGCTACGAGCAGTACTTC. Protein: CASAPRAGGYEQYF. The chain links TRBV19 to TRBJ2-7, with TRBD1 identical over 7 bases. V dropped 8 bases and J dropped 3; count of bases not matched to a gene: 10. CDR1 is LNHDA and CDR2 is SQIVND in the germline V gene (reference sequence). The CDR3 is 14 residues long.

The genes are TRBV4-2 and TRBJ2-1, with D unresolved. This CDR3 region has 16 residues. The V gene's germline CDR1 is LGHNA and CDR2 YNFKEQ. V was pared by 0 bases and J by 3 bases, with 12 bases between. CDR3 in DNA: TGTGCCAGCAGCCAAGAAGTGCGGCTAATCTACAATGAGCAGTTCTTC. Translating it yields CASSQEVRLIYNEQFF.